The text below deals with one T cell receptor beta chain. The antigen this receptor binds is unknown. Per-base quality was not reported, and no clone a single base away is much larger than it. Each collaborating institution followed its own protocols to collect whole blood in K2EDTA tubes. For TCRbeta analysis, collaborators shipped samples in one of three forms: frozen whole blood, isolated PBMCs, or DNA extracted from either of those sample types. The V end loses 4 bases and the J end loses 0 bases, and a stretch of 13 bases separates them. CDR1 and CDR2 were assigned from the germline V gene as MGHRA and YSYEKL. Including the terminal cysteine and phenylalanine, the CDR3 comprises 15 residues. CDR3 DNA is the only sequence kept; it has 45 bases, read in frame from the first base. The entry originates in a study of blood T cell repertoires in COVID-19 (dated by TCRdb to the early 2020s). Regarding the study in general: The collaborator samples originated in the United States, Italy and Spain and spanned the acute and convalescent phases of COVID-19. The prospective study material was composed of cDNA or gDNA derived from T cells, B-cell-depleted T cells, or PBMCs. Deeply sampled blood TCRbeta repertoires from subjects exposed to, actively infected with, or recovered from COVID-19 were included in the dataset. The repertoires were released in a freely available public database intended as a resource for research on the immune response to SARS-CoV-2. Samples came from the ongoing ImmuneRACE study (first 160 participants) plus 1,254 subjects from 6 global collaborators. The sample metadata nearly always contained a de-identified subject ID, COVID-19 status, age in years and sex. Where available, HLA class I and class II types were obtained from metadata supplied by the sample provider rather than from assay-based typing.

The immunoSEQ Assay, a bias-controlled multiplex PCR, was used to amplify TCRbeta CDR3 regions from genomic DNA. From the authors' description of their analysis: The number of nucleated cells in each sample was estimated from the amplification of reference gene primers within the assay. To quantify the absolute abundance of each unique TCRbeta CDR3 rearrangement, sequence reads were collapsed and filtered. For each sample, productive Simpson clonality was calculated as the square root of Simpson's diversity index across productive rearrangements. TCRdb stores this immuneACCESS table with in-frame sequences only. Part of the clones is absent; in the studies checked, under half of the shortfall reflects unresolved V genes, and no reason is known for the rest. That table furnishes V, J and clone size, whereas the DNA furnished D and trimming. In all, the sample holds 30,000 to 40,000 clones, and around four fifths of those were seen once. The top ten clonotypes cover 4.8% of the sample.

Paper-wide results and their limitations: The amount of clinical and demographic metadata varied by source and participant and was provided uncurated.

This clonotype originated in a middle-aged man with active COVID-19. The material sequenced was peripheral blood. The chain is encoded by TRBV4-1 joined to TRBJ2-7; the D gene cannot be named for sure. The CDR3 has the sequence CASSPSLGISYEQYF. The bases read TGCGCCAGCAGCCCATCTTTGGGCATCTCCTACGAGCAGTACTTC.